These 17 T cell receptor beta chains share one sample of origin, sequenced in a study of blood T cell repertoires in COVID-19. The table came from immunoSEQ multiplex PCR; TCRdb's copy has only in-frame clones and leaves some out. This table holds fewer than 250,000 clones, 85% to 90% found once. The sample was PBMCs or T cells enriched from blood (not recorded which). The origin of the receptors is a man aged 50 to 59 who had been exposed to COVID-19.

CDR3 bases: TGTGCCAGCTCAGACCGGACAGGGAAGAACACTGAAGCTTTCTTT. Protein product: CASSDRTGKNTEAFF. The chain joins TRBV18 to TRBJ1-1, with 8 bases fitting TRBD1. Germline loops: CDR1 KGHSH, CDR2 LQKENI. The CDR3 is 15 residues long. The V and J ends lost 5 bases and 1 base, in that order; junction bases with no gene match: 6.

The V and J genes are TRBV7-3 and TRBJ2-3; no definite D call. CDR3 length: 13 residues. In germline, CDR1 is SGHTA, CDR2 FQGTGA. Trimming left V 5 bases short and J 4 bases short, with 10 bases between. The CDR3: CASSLRFADTQYF. The DNA for the CDR3 is TGTGCCAGCAGCCTCCGGTTTGCAGATACGCAGTATTTT. Based on the CDR3 plus reference TRBV7-3 and TRBJ2-3, the full variable domain is GAGVSQTPSNKVTEKGKYVELRCDPISGHTALYWYRQSLGQGPEFLIYFQGTGAADDSGLPNDRFFAVRPEGSVSTLKIQRTERGDSAVYLCASSLRFADTQYFGPGTRLTVL.

This clone was detected many times. This chain uses TRBV10-3 with TRBJ1-1; 7 nucleotides line up with TRBD1. Germline V CDR1 and CDR2: ENHRY, SYGVKD. V trimming: 6 bases; J trimming: 3 bases; junction bases outside the gene matches: 1. The length of the CDR3 is 12 residues. This CDR3 reads CAIRQGHTEAFF. CDR3 sequence (DNA): TGTGCCATCAGACAGGGGCACACTGAAGCTTTCTTT.

The V gene is TRBV18, the J gene TRBJ1-3, with TRBD1 identical over 8 bases. Germline CDR1 is KGHSH and CDR2 is LQKENI. After removal of 6 bases from V and 2 bases from J, the junction contained 3 bases not matched to a gene. The CDR3 runs to 14 residues. DNA for the CDR3: TGTGCCAGCTCCGCGGACAGGGCTGGAAACACCATATATTTT. It codes for CASSADRAGNTIYF.

This chain uses TRBV11-2 with TRBJ1-2; a weak D match, TRBD1 (6 bases). This CDR3 has 18 residues. Looked up from germline, CDR1 is SGHAT and CDR2 is FQNNGV. V dropped 4 bases and J dropped 3 bases, with 24 bases sitting between them. The CDR3 loop is CASSSRRGRQVWHYGYTF. Written as DNA, the CDR3 is TGTGCCAGCAGCTCCCGGCGGGGGCGGCAGGTTTGGCACTATGGCTACACCTTC.

V gene TRBV30 combines with J gene TRBJ2-5, with TRBD1 identical over 10 bases. After removal of 2 bases from V and 5 bases from J, the junction contained 5 bases not matched to a gene. The CDR3 has 14 amino acids. In germline, CDR1 is GTSNPN, CDR2 SVGIG (reference sequence). The DNA of the CDR3 is TGTGCCTGGAGTTGGACAGGGGGGTTTGAGACCCAGTACTTC. As protein: CAWSWTGGFETQYF.

The chain combines TRBV30 with TRBJ2-2; D is unclear. CDR1 and CDR2 from the germline V gene are GTSNPN and SVGIG (reference sequence). Trimming removed 5 bases from V and 6 bases from J, with 13 bases in between. This CDR3 contains 13 residues. The CDR3 DNA reads as TGTGCCTGGGCGGAGCTAATGGCCGGGGAGCTGTTTTTT. Translation: CAWAELMAGELFF.

This clone appeared many times. The chain combines TRBV4-1 with TRBJ1-6; 8 bases agree with TRBD1. The V gene's germline CDR1 is MGHRA and CDR2 YSYEKL. The J segment lost 10 bases and the V segment lost 7 bases, leaving 3 bases of the junction unmatched. The CDR3 sequence is 12 residues long. The CDR3 region is CASTGTGSPLHF. The CDR3 bases are TGCGCCAGCACCGGGACAGGCTCACCCCTCCACTTT.

J is TRBJ2-3 and V is TRBV28, with TRBD2 identical over 7 bases. Germline CDR1 is MDHEN and CDR2 is SYDVKM. The CDR3 is 12 residues long. J was trimmed by 15 bases and V by 6 bases; bases with no gene match: 12. CDR3 protein: CASRPAGRGHYF. The CDR3 DNA reads TGTGCCAGCAGACCAGCGGGAAGGGGCCACTATTTT.

V gene TRBV5-6 combines with J gene TRBJ2-2; 12 bases match TRBD2. CDR3 length: 15 amino acids. The germline V gene has CDR1 SGHDT and CDR2 YYEEEE. V shed 3 bases and J 6 bases; nucleotides not matched to a gene: 3. CDR3 loop: CASSSSGRASGELFF. As DNA, the CDR3 is TGTGCCAGCAGCTCTAGCGGGAGGGCCTCCGGGGAGCTGTTTTTT.

The chain combines TRBV18 with TRBJ2-5; D unclear. The CDR3 contains 16 residues. Trimming took 2 bases from V and 1 from J, leaving 14 bases between them. Germline assignment: CDR1 KGHSH and CDR2 LQKENI. This chain's CDR3 is CASSPTTPRSQETQYF. CDR3 sequence (DNA): TGTGCCAGCTCACCAACCACGCCCCGGAGCCAAGAGACCCAGTACTTC.

This clone was seen just once. This chain uses TRBV29-1 with TRBJ2-3, with 8 bases that match TRBD2. The CDR3 is 13 residues long. Unmatched junction bases numbered 3, after V lost 1 base and J lost 6 bases. Germline CDR1 reads SQVTM; CDR2 reads ANQGSEA. CDR3 in DNA: TGCAGCGTTGAAGCGGGAGGGCACGATACGCAGTATTTT. Translating gives CSVEAGGHDTQYF.

The chain links TRBV18 to TRBJ1-5; possible D gene TRBD1, 6 bases. Germline V gene data show CDR1 as KGHSH and CDR2 as LQKENI. There are 15 residues in the CDR3. Trimming pared 0 bases from V and 3 bases from J, leaving 9 bases between. CDR3: CASSPPDRFNQPQHF. The DNA of the CDR3 is TGTGCCAGCTCACCACCCGACAGGTTCAATCAGCCCCAGCATTTT.

The V and J genes are TRBV6-5 and TRBJ2-7; D not certain. Germline CDR1 is MNHEY and CDR2 is SVGAGI. V was pared by 5 bases and J by 7 bases, with 15 bases between. CDR3 length equals 13 residues. Here the CDR3 reads CASSRDTVIEQYF. The CDR3 DNA follows: TGTGCCAGCAGTCGAGATACGGTTATTGAGCAGTACTTC.

The rearrangement joins TRBV5-5 to TRBJ2-5; the match to TRBD1 covers 9 bases. V was clipped by 1 base and J by 5 bases; unmatched bases: 6. Germline loops: CDR1 SGHKS, CDR2 YYEKEE (reference sequence). The CDR3 is 15 residues long. CDR3 DNA sequence: TGTGCCAGCAGCTTGTGGGGACAGGGTGAGGAGACCCAGTACTTC. Translating gives CASSLWGQGEETQYF.

This clone appeared a few times. The chain carries TRBV10-3 and TRBJ1-4; 8 nucleotides align to TRBD1. This CDR3 region has 15 residues. Trimming took 4 bases from V and 3 from J; bases not matched to a gene: 4. In germline, CDR1 is ENHRY, CDR2 SYGVKD. CDR3 bases: TGTGCCATCAGTGGGACAGGGATGCCTAATGAAAAACTGTTTTTT. This sequence encodes CAISGTGMPNEKLFF.

The chain joins TRBV28 to TRBJ1-5; 8 nucleotides align to TRBD1. The V gene's germline CDR1 is MDHEN and CDR2 SYDVKM. V shed 7 bases, J shed 7 bases, and the junction held 6 bases outside the gene matches. This CDR3 comprises 13 residues. The chain's CDR3 is CASISGGLQPQHF. CDR3 coding DNA: TGTGCCAGCATTTCAGGGGGCTTGCAGCCCCAGCATTTT.